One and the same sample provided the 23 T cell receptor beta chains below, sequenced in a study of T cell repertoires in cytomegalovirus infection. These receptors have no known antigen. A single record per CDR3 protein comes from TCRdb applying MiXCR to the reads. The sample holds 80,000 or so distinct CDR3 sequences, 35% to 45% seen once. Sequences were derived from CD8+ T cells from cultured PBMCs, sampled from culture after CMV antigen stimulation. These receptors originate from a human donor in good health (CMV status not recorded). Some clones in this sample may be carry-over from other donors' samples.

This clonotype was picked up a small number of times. The DNA for the CDR3 is TGCAGTGCTAGAGGTGCGGACAGGGAGGGAGAGACCCAGTACTTC. Translated: CSARGADREGETQYF. The rearrangement uses TRBV20-1 and TRBJ2-5, with D perhaps matching TRBD1 (8 bases). V was shortened by 1 base and J by 4 bases, with 16 bases between the two germline ends. The CDR3 runs 15 residues. The V gene's germline CDR1 is DFQATT and CDR2 SNEGSKA (reference sequence).

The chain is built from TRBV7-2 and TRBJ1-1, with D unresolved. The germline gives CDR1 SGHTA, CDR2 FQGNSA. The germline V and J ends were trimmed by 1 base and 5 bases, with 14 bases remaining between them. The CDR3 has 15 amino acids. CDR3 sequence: CASSLGPAPRTEAFF. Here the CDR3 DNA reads TGTGCCAGCAGCTTAGGGCCGGCCCCTAGGACTGAAGCTTTCTTT.

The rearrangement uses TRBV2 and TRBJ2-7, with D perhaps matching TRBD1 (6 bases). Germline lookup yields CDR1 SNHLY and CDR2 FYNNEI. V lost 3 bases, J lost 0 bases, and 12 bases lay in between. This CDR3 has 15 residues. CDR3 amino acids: CASSDPDSRSYEQYF. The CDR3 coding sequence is TGTGCCAGCAGTGATCCGGACAGCCGCTCCTACGAGCAGTACTTC.

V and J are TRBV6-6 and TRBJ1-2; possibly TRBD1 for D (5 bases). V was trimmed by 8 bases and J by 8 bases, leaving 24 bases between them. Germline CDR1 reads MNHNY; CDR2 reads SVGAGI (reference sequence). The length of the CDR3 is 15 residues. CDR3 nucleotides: TGTGCCAGCGAAGGGCAGGGTAATTATGTAGGAGGCTACACCTTC. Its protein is CASEGQGNYVGGYTF.

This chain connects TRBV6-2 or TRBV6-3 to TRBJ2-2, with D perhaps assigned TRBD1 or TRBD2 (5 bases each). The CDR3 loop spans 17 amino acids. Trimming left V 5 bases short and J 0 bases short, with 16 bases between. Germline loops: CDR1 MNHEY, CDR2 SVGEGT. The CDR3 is CASSPIPGTSNTGELFF. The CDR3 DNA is TGTGCCAGCAGTCCAATTCCCGGGACCTCGAACACCGGGGAGCTGTTTTTT.

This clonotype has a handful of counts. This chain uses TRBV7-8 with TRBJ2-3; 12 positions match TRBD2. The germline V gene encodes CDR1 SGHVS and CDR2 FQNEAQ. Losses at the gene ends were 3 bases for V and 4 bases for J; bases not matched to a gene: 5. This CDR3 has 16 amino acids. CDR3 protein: CASSFELAGGADTQYF. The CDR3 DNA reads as TGTGCCAGCAGCTTCGAACTAGCGGGGGGAGCAGATACGCAGTATTTT. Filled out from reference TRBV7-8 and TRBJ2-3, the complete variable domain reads GAGVSQSPRYKVAKRGQDVALRCDPISGHVSLFWYQQALGQGPEFLTYFQNEAQLDKSGLPSDRFFAERPEGSVSTLKIQRTQQEDSAVYLCASSFELAGGADTQYFGPGTRLTVL.

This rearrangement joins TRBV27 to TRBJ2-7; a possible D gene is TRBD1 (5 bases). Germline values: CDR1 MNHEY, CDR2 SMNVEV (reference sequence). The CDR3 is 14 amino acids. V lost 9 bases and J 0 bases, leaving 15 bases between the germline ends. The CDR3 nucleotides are TGTGCCAGTCGCCCATCACAGGCCTCCTACGAGCAGTACTTC. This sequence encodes CASRPSQASYEQYF.

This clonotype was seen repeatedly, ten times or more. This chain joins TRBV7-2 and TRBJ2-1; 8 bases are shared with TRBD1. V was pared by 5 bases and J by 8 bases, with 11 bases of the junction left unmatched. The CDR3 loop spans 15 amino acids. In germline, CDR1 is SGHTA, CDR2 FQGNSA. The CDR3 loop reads CASSLTGGTHDEQFF. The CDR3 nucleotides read TGTGCCAGCAGCCTCACAGGGGGAACACACGATGAGCAGTTCTTC.

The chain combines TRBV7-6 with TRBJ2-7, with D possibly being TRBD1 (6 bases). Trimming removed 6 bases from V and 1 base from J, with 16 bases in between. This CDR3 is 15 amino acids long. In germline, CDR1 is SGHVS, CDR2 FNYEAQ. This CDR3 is CASSQAQGNSYEQYF. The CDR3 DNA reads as TGTGCCAGCAGTCAGGCGCAGGGGAATTCCTACGAGCAGTACTTC.

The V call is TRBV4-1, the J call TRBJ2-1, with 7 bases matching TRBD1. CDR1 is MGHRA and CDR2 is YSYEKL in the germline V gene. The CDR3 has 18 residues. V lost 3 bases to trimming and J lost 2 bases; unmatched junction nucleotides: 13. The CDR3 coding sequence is TGCGCCAGCAGCCATTTACAGGCCCCGGGACAGACCTACAATGAGCAGTTCTTC. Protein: CASSHLQAPGQTYNEQFF.

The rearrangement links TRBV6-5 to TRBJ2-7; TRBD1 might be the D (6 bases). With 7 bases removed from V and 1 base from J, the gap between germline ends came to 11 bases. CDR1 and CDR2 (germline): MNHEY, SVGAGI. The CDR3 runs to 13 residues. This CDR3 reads CASKNTGSYEQYF. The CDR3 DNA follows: TGTGCCAGCAAAAACACAGGGTCCTACGAGCAGTACTTC.

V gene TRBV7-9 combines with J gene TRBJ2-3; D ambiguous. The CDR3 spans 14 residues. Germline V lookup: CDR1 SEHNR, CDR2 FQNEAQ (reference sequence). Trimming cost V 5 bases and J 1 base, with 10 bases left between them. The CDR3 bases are TGTGCCAGCAGCCACAGTGGCCGCACAGATACGCAGTATTTT. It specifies CASSHSGRTDTQYF.

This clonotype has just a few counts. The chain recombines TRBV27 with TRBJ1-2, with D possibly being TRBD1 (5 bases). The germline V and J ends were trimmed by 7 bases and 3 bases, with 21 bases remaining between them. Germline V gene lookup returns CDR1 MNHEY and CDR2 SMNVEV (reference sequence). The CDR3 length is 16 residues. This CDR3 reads CASIPSAGDEYYGYTF. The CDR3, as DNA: TGTGCCAGCATACCGTCTGCGGGGGACGAATACTATGGCTACACCTTC.

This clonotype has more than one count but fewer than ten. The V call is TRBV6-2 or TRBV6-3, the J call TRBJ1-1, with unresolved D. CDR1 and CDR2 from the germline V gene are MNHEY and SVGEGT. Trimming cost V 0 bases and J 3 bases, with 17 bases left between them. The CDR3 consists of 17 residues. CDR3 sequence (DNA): TGTGCCAGCAGTTACTCGACCATGGCTTCGGGGTACACTGAAGCTTTCTTT. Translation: CASSYSTMASGYTEAFF.

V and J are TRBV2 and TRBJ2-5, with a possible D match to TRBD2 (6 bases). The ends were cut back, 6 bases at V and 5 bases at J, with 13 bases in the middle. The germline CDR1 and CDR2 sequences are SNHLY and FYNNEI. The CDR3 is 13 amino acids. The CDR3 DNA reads TGTGCCAGCAGAAGAAGCGGGTTGGAGACCCAGTACTTC. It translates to CASRRSGLETQYF.

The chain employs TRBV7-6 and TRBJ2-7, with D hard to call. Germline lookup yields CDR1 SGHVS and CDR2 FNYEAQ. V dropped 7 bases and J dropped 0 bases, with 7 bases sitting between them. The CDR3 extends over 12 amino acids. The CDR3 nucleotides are TGTGCCAGCAAGGGTCTCTCCTACGAGCAGTACTTC. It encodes CASKGLSYEQYF. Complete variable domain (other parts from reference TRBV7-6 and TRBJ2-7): GAGVSQSPRYKVTKRGQDVALRCDPISGHVSLYWYRQALGQGPEFLTYFNYEAQQDKSGLPNDRFSAERPEGSISTLTIQRTEQRDSAMYRCASKGLSYEQYFGPGTRLTVT.

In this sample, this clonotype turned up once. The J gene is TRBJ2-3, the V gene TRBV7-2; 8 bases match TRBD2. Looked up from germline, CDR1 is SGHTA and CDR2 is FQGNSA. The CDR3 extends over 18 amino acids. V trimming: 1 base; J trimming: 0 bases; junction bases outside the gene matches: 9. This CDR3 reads CASSLDGGGTGSTDTQYF. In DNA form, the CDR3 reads TGTGCCAGCAGCTTAGACGGGGGGGGGACGGGCAGCACAGATACGCAGTATTTT. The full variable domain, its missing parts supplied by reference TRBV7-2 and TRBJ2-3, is GAGVSQSPSNKVTEKGKDVELRCDPISGHTALYWYRQSLGQGLEFLIYFQGNSAPDKSGLPSDRFSAERTGGSVSTLTIQRTQQEDSAVYLCASSLDGGGTGSTDTQYFGPGTRLTVL.

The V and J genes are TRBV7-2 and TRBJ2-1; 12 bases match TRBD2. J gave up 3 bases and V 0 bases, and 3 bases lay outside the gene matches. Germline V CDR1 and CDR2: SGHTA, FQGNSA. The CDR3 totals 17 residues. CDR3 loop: CASSLAEGLAGYNEQFF. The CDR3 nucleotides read TGTGCCAGCAGCTTAGCGGAGGGACTAGCGGGCTACAATGAGCAGTTCTTC.

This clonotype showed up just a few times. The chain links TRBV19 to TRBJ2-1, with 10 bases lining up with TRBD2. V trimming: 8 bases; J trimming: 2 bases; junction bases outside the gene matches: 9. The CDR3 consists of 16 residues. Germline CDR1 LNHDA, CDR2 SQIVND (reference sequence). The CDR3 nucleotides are TGTGCCAGTCGATTACAGCGGGGGGGGCCCTACAATGAGCAGTTCTTC. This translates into CASRLQRGGPYNEQFF.

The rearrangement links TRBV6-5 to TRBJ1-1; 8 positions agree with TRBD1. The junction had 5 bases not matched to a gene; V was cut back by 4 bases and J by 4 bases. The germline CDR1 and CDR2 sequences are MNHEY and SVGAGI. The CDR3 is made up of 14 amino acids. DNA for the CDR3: TGTGCCAGCAGTTTTGGACAGGGCCTCACTGAAGCTTTCTTT. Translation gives CASSFGQGLTEAFF.

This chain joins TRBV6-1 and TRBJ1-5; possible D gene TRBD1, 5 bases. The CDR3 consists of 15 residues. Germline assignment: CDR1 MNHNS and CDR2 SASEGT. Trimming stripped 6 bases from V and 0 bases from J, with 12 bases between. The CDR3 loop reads CASREWGGSNQPQHF. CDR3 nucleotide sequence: TGTGCCAGCAGGGAATGGGGGGGTAGCAATCAGCCCCAGCATTTT.

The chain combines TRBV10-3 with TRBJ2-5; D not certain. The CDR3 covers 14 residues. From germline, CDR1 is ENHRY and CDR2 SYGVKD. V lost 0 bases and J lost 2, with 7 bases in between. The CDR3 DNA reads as TGTGCCATCAGTGAGTCTCCAACGCAAGAGACCCAGTACTTC. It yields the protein CAISESPTQETQYF.

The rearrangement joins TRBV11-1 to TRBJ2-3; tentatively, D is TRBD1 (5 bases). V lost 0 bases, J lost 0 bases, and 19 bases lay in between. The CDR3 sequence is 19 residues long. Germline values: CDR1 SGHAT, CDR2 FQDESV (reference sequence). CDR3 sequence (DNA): TGTGCCAGCAGCTTAGCGATGGGTGCGCTAGGGGTGAGCACAGATACGCAGTATTTT. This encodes CASSLAMGALGVSTDTQYF. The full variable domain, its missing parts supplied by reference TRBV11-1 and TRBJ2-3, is EAEVAQSPRYKITEKSQAVAFWCDPISGHATLYWYRQILGQGPELLVQFQDESVVDDSQLPKDRFSAERLKGVDSTLKIQPAELGDSAMYLCASSLAMGALGVSTDTQYFGPGTRLTVL.